A few counts support the clone carrying this TCR beta chain. The CDR3 contains 14 residues. Germline V gene data show CDR1 as MNHEY and CDR2 as SVGAGI. Trimming removed 2 bases from V and 2 bases from J, with 9 bases in between. TCRdb reprocessed the RT-PCR reads via MiXCR and lists one record per CDR3 protein. The sample holds about 680,000 distinct CDR3 sequences; 14% are singletons and the top ten take 3.6%. Sequenced input: memory CD4+ T cells from blood. The genes are TRBV6-5 and TRBJ1-1; D gene uncertain. This sequence was found in a female donor in good health, serving as a healthy control. The CDR3 DNA reads TGTGCCAGCAGTTACGGGAGTGGAAACACTGAAGCTTTCTTT. Its protein product is CASSYGSGNTEAFF.